What follows are 17 T cell receptor beta chains derived from one specimen sequenced in a study of response to subunit inactivated influenza vaccine. One entry per CDR3 protein results from TCRdb running MiXCR on the RT-PCR reads. The data contain roughly 630,000 distinct CDR3 sequences, 14% of them singletons. This specimen was PBMCs from blood, taken 14 to 15 days before vaccination. Every receptor here comes from a man aged 45 to 65 who received an inactivated influenza vaccine.

This clonotype came up a few times. The chain has TRBV6-2 or TRBV6-3 and TRBJ2-3; TRBD1 agrees at 8 bases. The length of the CDR3 is 17 residues. Per the germline V gene, CDR1 is MNHEY and CDR2 is SVGEGT. V dropped 5 bases and J dropped 1; count of bases not matched to a gene: 11. The DNA of the CDR3 is TGTGCCAGCAGTCTCGTCAGGGGGCGCGGGGGCACAGATACGCAGTATTTT. It codes for CASSLVRGRGGTDTQYF.

This clonotype was observed a handful of times. The chain employs TRBV7-2 and TRBJ2-2, with D perhaps matching TRBD1 or TRBD2 (5 bases each). The CDR3 loop spans 15 amino acids. Trimming removed 10 bases from V and 2 bases from J, with 17 bases in between. Looked up from germline, CDR1 is SGHTA and CDR2 is FQGNSA. The CDR3 loop reads CATIPGPINTGELFF. In DNA, the CDR3 is TGTGCCACGATACCGGGACCTATTAACACCGGGGAGCTGTTTTTT.

This clonotype came up a few times. V usage is TRBV12-3 or TRBV12-4 and J usage is TRBJ2-1; TRBD2 matches 9 bases. The CDR3 length is 17 residues. V gave up 3 bases and J gave up 9 bases; unmatched junction bases: 15. In nucleotides, the CDR3 is TGTGCCAGCAGTTTTAGGATAGCGGGAGTTAGATCTGGTGAGCAGTTCTTC. Protein sequence: CASSFRIAGVRSGEQFF.

V is TRBV6-2 or TRBV6-3 and J is TRBJ2-7, with 11 nucleotides matching TRBD2. CDR1 is MNHEY and CDR2 is SVGEGT in the germline V gene. J gave up 1 base and V 2 bases, and 7 bases lay outside the gene matches. There are 17 residues in the CDR3. The CDR3 DNA reads as TGTGCCAGCAGTTACCCCTCTAGCGGGAGGACTTCCTACGAGCAGTACTTC. Amino acid sequence: CASSYPSSGRTSYEQYF.

The V and J genes are TRBV28 and TRBJ1-1; a possible D gene is TRBD1 (5 bases). The CDR3 contains 19 residues. Germline assignment: CDR1 MDHEN and CDR2 SYDVKM. V lost 2 bases, J lost 0 bases, and 22 bases lay in between. CDR3 protein: CASSLPPEDRDLLNTEAFF. The CDR3 coding sequence is TGTGCCAGCAGTTTACCCCCCGAGGATAGGGACTTACTGAACACTGAAGCTTTCTTT.

V usage is TRBV28 and J usage is TRBJ2-3; D is unresolved. V lost 4 bases and J 3 bases, leaving 17 bases between the germline ends. The germline V gene encodes CDR1 MDHEN and CDR2 SYDVKM. The CDR3 extends over 16 amino acids. DNA for the CDR3: TGTGCCAGCAGTTCCCCCGGGTTAGGGATAACAGATACGCAGTATTTT. This encodes CASSSPGLGITDTQYF.

This chain links TRBV7-9 with TRBJ2-5, with 10 bases identical to TRBD2. The germline V gene has CDR1 SEHNR and CDR2 FQNEAQ (reference sequence). The CDR3 totals 14 residues. The V gene end was trimmed by 8 bases and the J gene end by 9 bases; junction bases not matched to a gene: 12. The CDR3 sequence is CASGSGGKERPQYF. CDR3 nucleotide sequence: TGTGCCAGCGGTAGCGGGGGGAAGGAGAGACCCCAGTACTTC.

The J gene is TRBJ2-7, the V gene TRBV7-8; 9 nucleotides agree with TRBD2. The trim removed 1 base at V and 4 bases at J, leaving 8 bases unmatched. Germline-derived CDR1 and CDR2 are SGHVS and FQNEAQ. The CDR3 length is 16 residues. Here the CDR3 reads CASSLGRLAGMYEQYF. The CDR3 DNA reads as TGTGCCAGCAGCTTAGGTCGGCTAGCGGGAATGTACGAGCAGTACTTC.

J is TRBJ1-6 and V is TRBV6-5; D perhaps matches TRBD1 (5 bases). From germline, CDR1 is MNHEY and CDR2 SVGAGI. V was pared by 4 bases and J by 0 bases, with 16 bases between. The CDR3 contains 18 residues. The CDR3 spells CASSWGSRRSSYNSPLHF. Written as DNA, the CDR3 is TGTGCCAGCAGTTGGGGGAGTCGTCGTAGCTCCTATAATTCACCCCTCCACTTT.

The V gene is TRBV5-4, the J gene TRBJ2-5; 9 bases line up with TRBD2. The CDR3 loop spans 14 amino acids. CDR1 is SGHNT and CDR2 is YYREEE in the germline V gene (reference sequence). The V segment lost 4 bases and the J segment 1 base; nucleotides outside the gene matches: 2. The chain's CDR3 is CASSAAGGQETQYF. CDR3 nucleotide sequence: TGTGCCAGCAGCGCAGCGGGGGGCCAAGAGACCCAGTACTTC.

This clonotype has more than one count but fewer than ten. The V call is TRBV7-9, the J call TRBJ2-7; D remains unclear. The CDR3 spans 13 residues. Trimming took off 3 bases at V and 0 bases at J, with 6 bases between the two ends. Germline V gene sequence: CDR1 SEHNR, CDR2 FQNEAQ (reference sequence). CDR3 nucleotides: TGTGCCAGCAGCTTTCGTTCCTCCTACGAGCAGTACTTC. Translation gives CASSFRSSYEQYF.

The chain links TRBV4-2 to TRBJ2-1; D perhaps matches TRBD2 (6 bases). The CDR3 consists of 14 residues. Trimming removed 5 bases from V and 7 bases from J, with 15 bases in between. Per germline, CDR1 LGHNA and CDR2 YNFKEQ. Here the CDR3 DNA reads TGTGCCAGCAGCGCTCCGGGACTCACGAATGAGCAGTTCTTC. Translated, it gives CASSAPGLTNEQFF.

This clonotype was observed a few times. The chain links TRBV27 to TRBJ2-6, with D hard to call. This CDR3 spans 15 amino acids. Trimming shortened V by 7 bases and J by 4 bases, and 14 bases separated the two germline ends. Germline-derived CDR1 and CDR2 are MNHEY and SMNVEV (reference sequence). The CDR3 region is CASKVFGLGANVLTF. The CDR3 DNA follows: TGTGCCAGCAAGGTTTTTGGGTTAGGGGCCAACGTCCTGACTTTC.

This clonotype appeared a few times. The chain employs TRBV4-1 and TRBJ2-7; either TRBD1 or TRBD2 may fit D (5 bases each). Per germline, CDR1 MGHRA and CDR2 YSYEKL. This CDR3 has 16 amino acids. Deletions cut 4 bases from V and 2 bases from J, with 18 bases between. The DNA of the CDR3 is TGCGCCAGCAGCCTTACACCCGATGGGGGAGCCTACGAGCAGTACTTC. Translated: CASSLTPDGGAYEQYF.

The rearrangement joins TRBV27 to TRBJ2-7; 7 bases agree with TRBD1. This CDR3 is built from 13 residues. V shed 5 bases, J shed 6 bases, and the junction held 7 bases outside the gene matches. CDR1 MNHEY and CDR2 SMNVEV come from the germline V gene (reference sequence). The CDR3 DNA is TGTGCCAGCAGTCTAAACCGACAGGGCGAGCAGTACTTC. Encoded protein: CASSLNRQGEQYF.

This chain joins TRBV7-2 and TRBJ2-3, with 9 bases fitting TRBD1. Unmatched junction bases numbered 16, after V lost 0 bases and J lost 0 bases. The germline gives CDR1 SGHTA, CDR2 FQGNSA. The CDR3 covers 21 residues. The CDR3 region is CASSLASGTGWPSTSTDTQYF. The CDR3 DNA reads TGTGCCAGCAGCTTAGCCTCCGGGACAGGGTGGCCATCGACTAGCACAGATACGCAGTATTTT. Full variable domain (missing parts from reference TRBV7-2 and TRBJ2-3): GAGVSQSPSNKVTEKGKDVELRCDPISGHTALYWYRQSLGQGLEFLIYFQGNSAPDKSGLPSDRFSAERTGGSVSTLTIQRTQQEDSAVYLCASSLASGTGWPSTSTDTQYFGPGTRLTVL.

J is TRBJ2-1 and V is TRBV28; 10 bases fit TRBD1. Germline lookup yields CDR1 MDHEN and CDR2 SYDVKM. V was clipped by 5 bases and J by 8 bases; unmatched bases: 9. The CDR3 totals 15 residues. This CDR3 is CASSPPGTGVHEQFF. CDR3 coding DNA: TGTGCCAGCAGTCCCCCCGGGACAGGGGTCCATGAGCAGTTCTTC. Together with reference TRBV28 and TRBJ2-1, the CDR3 gives the full variable domain: DVKVTQSSRYLVKRTGEKVFLECVQDMDHENMFWYRQDPGLGLRLIYFSYDVKMKEKGDIPEGYSVSREKKERFSLILESASTNQTSMYLCASSPPGTGVHEQFFGPGTRLTVL.